The TCR beta chain under discussion was sequenced for a study of blood T cell repertoires in COVID-19. Study information: The origin of the acute and convalescent COVID-19 samples was the United States, Italy and Spain. PBMCs, B-cell-depleted T cells, or T cells were the source of the cDNA or gDNA that made up the material.

Per the original data handling: Using reference gene primer amplification, nucleated cell counts were estimated. This table comes from immunoSEQ multiplex PCR, and its TCRdb copy is limited to in-frame clones, with some not included. V and J calls and clone size come straight from that table; D and trimming were deduced from the DNA. The top ten clones hold over 0.2% of a sample with around 700,000 clones, 70% to 90% of them seen once. There are 17 residues in the CDR3. V lost 3 bases, J lost 10 bases, and 22 bases lay in between. Germline CDR1 and CDR2: LNHNV and YYDKDF (reference sequence). This sequence joins TRBV15 and TRBJ1-6; tentatively, D is TRBD1 (5 bases). Sequencing was performed on peripheral blood. The sequence came from a woman aged 18-30 years with acute or convalescent COVID-19. The CDR3 sequence: CATSSPHRWRGNSPLHF. As DNA, the CDR3 is TGTGCCACCAGCAGCCCCCATCGGTGGAGGGGAAACTCACCCCTCCACTTT.